This T cell receptor beta chain was obtained from a study of shared clonotypes between healthy human individuals. Study details: Each donor's CD4 naive and CD4 memory cells filled three plates apiece, CD8 naive two, and CD8 memory one.

The data were produced by immunoSEQ multiplex PCR, yet TCRdb's version contains in-frame clones alone and is incomplete. The sample carries around 700,000 clones, about 78% recorded once. The sample was memory CD4+ T cells sorted from blood. As for subset: CD45RA-negative fraction. This sequence originates from a woman in her twenties or thirties in good health.

Here the CDR3 reads CASSPREGPYEQYF. The CDR3 bases are TGTGCCAGCAGCCCCCGTGAGGGTCCCTACGAGCAGTACTTC. V and J are TRBV7-7 and TRBJ2-7; TRBD2 is a possible D gene (5 bases). V shed 5 bases and J shed 2 bases, with 13 bases lying between them. The CDR3 has 14 residues. CDR1 is SSHAT and CDR2 is FNYEAQ in the germline V gene (reference sequence).